Listed here is a single T cell receptor (beta chain). Its specificity is not known. The data stem from a study of T-cell reconstitution after alpha-beta-depleted transplantation in children. Molecular barcoding with unique molecular identifiers was used for the TCRbeta library. TCRdb re-analysed the PCR reads in MiXCR, keeping a single row per CDR3 protein. The table lists approximately 630,000 distinct CDR3 sequences, around 13% of them singletons. Notes on the study in general: The study reportedly traced alpha-beta T cells about two months after transplant to several hundred expanded graft clones. T-cell counts and diversity at one year following transplant were attributed mainly to newly produced T cells. There were some patients whose high TCRbeta diversity at day 60 came from surviving recipient T cells and thymic progenitors.

Germline V CDR1 and CDR2: DFQATT, SNEGSKA (reference sequence). The ends were cut back, 7 bases at V and 5 bases at J, with 23 bases in the middle. The CDR3 has 15 amino acids. The receptor's source is a girl aged 2 to 10 with congenital amegakaryocytic thrombocytopenia, due to receive a stem cell transplant. V gene TRBV20-1 combines with J gene TRBJ2-5, with no clear D. The material sequenced was PBMCs, taken before TCRalphabeta/CD19-depleted stem cell transplant. CDR3 amino acids: CSGRTKLTRGETQYF. The CDR3 DNA reads as TGCAGTGGACGGACCAAGTTAACCCGTGGGGAGACCCAGTACTTC.